This T cell receptor beta chain comes out of a study of T cell responses to AZD1222 COVID-19 vaccine. Across the whole study: Second-dose recipients at about 4 or about 12 weeks were treated as one pooled group. Study findings and constraints: Seropositive AZD1222 recipients at baseline numbered only 6 or 7.

Sequenced by immunoSEQ multiplex PCR; TCRdb stores in-frame clones only, minus some. Here the sample spans roughly 140,000 clones, around 88% being singletons. Worth noting for this clone: Antigen specificity is unknown.

This sample comprised peripheral blood, obtained on day 0 of AZD1222 vaccination. The sequence was obtained from an adult in good health.

For the CDR3, the DNA is TGTGCCAGTAGTTCTAGCGGGAGCAATGAGCAGTTCTTC. It yields the protein CASSSSGSNEQFF. This chain connects TRBV19 to TRBJ2-1; TRBD2 agrees at 10 bases. Germline-derived CDR1 and CDR2 are LNHDA and SQIVND (reference sequence). This CDR3 has 13 amino acids. The V and J ends lost 5 bases and 6 bases, in that order; junction bases with no gene match: 1.